This entry lists 11 T cell receptor beta chains sequenced from one sample in a study of shared clonotypes between healthy human individuals. Produced via immunoSEQ multiplex PCR; TCRdb's table is partial and in-frame only. The data hold more than 150,000 clones, with about 93% observed a single time. Sequencing input: naive CD4+ T cells sorted from blood. Sample subset: CD45RA+ positively selected. These receptors came from a woman aged 25 to 45 in good health.

The chain is built from TRBV5-6 and TRBJ2-5, with 11 nucleotides matching TRBD2. The trim removed 4 bases at V and 4 bases at J, leaving 9 bases unmatched. The CDR3 spans 16 residues. CDR1 is SGHDT and CDR2 is YYEEEE in the germline V gene. The CDR3 is CASSTLLAGGPETQYF. CDR3 DNA sequence: TGTGCCAGCAGCACCTTATTAGCGGGAGGGCCAGAGACCCAGTACTTC.

The chain links TRBV6-1 to TRBJ2-7, with a weak D call TRBD1 (7 bases). Germline assignment: CDR1 MNHNS and CDR2 SASEGT. This CDR3 has 17 residues. V was shortened by 2 bases and J by 2 bases, with 19 bases between the two germline ends. CDR3 bases: TGTGCCAGCAGTGAACGGCTGCCAGGGGGAGGTCCCTACGAGCAGTACTTC. Translating gives CASSERLPGGGPYEQYF.

A word on this clone: The sample contains more than one DNA sequence encoding this CDR3. V is TRBV28 and J is TRBJ2-7; 7 bases are shared with TRBD2. This CDR3 contains 15 residues. Germline V CDR1 and CDR2: MDHEN, SYDVKM. V shed 6 bases, J shed 1 base, and the junction held 9 bases outside the gene matches. Here the CDR3 reads CASSPFGRSSYEQYF. Written as DNA, the CDR3 is TGTGCCAGCAGCCCTTTCGGGAGGTCTTCCTACGAGCAGTACTTC. Complete variable domain (other parts from reference TRBV28 and TRBJ2-7): DVKVTQSSRYLVKRTGEKVFLECVQDMDHENMFWYRQDPGLGLRLIYFSYDVKMKEKGDIPEGYSVSREKKERFSLILESASTNQTSMYLCASSPFGRSSYEQYFGPGTRLTVT.

The chain uses TRBV21-1 and TRBJ2-7; TRBD2 was called by the table and not checked on the DNA. TRBV21-1 is described as a pseudogene. This CDR3 has 17 amino acids. The CDR3 sequence: CASSRANRRVDSYEQYF. The CDR3 nucleotides are TGTGCCAGCAGCAGAGCCAATCGACGGGTGGACTCCTACGAGCAGTACTTC.

This chain uses TRBV19 with TRBJ1-2; no reliable D call. Germline lookup yields CDR1 LNHDA and CDR2 SQIVND (reference sequence). The CDR3 runs 12 residues. Trimming removed 5 bases from V and 3 bases from J, with 7 bases in between. For the CDR3, the DNA is TGTGCCAGTAGTCCCGACTACTATGGCTACACCTTC. Amino acid sequence: CASSPDYYGYTF.

The chain carries TRBV5-1 and TRBJ2-1; D call uncertain. This CDR3 comprises 15 residues. Looked up from germline, CDR1 is SGHRS and CDR2 is YFSETQ. Trimming removed 3 bases at V and 5 bases at J, with 15 bases between. The CDR3 sequence is CASSYRRTGDNEQFF. DNA of the CDR3: TGCGCCAGCAGCTATCGAAGGACCGGAGACAATGAGCAGTTCTTC.

The V call is TRBV4-1, the J call TRBJ1-1; D gene unclear. V shed 3 bases and J shed 4 bases, with 15 bases lying between them. CDR1 MGHRA and CDR2 YSYEKL come from the germline V gene. This CDR3 has 15 residues. This chain's CDR3 is CASSQPRKGSTEAFF. As DNA, the CDR3 is TGCGCCAGCAGCCAGCCCCGTAAGGGATCCACTGAAGCTTTCTTT.

J is TRBJ2-7 and V is TRBV28; 10 bases align to TRBD2. Germline loops: CDR1 MDHEN, CDR2 SYDVKM. The J segment lost 0 bases and the V segment lost 6 bases, leaving 11 bases of the junction unmatched. The CDR3 covers 17 residues. The CDR3 DNA sequence: TGTGCCAGCAGCCGCGACAGACTAGCGGGTTCCTCCTACGAGCAGTACTTC. Translated, it gives CASSRDRLAGSSYEQYF.

The chain couples TRBV5-4 to TRBJ2-7; TRBD1 aligns across 10 bases. CDR1 and CDR2 (germline): SGHNT, YYREEE (reference sequence). The CDR3 covers 15 residues. Germline trimming cut 3 bases from V and 4 bases from J; bases unmatched to any gene: 7. For the CDR3, the DNA is TGTGCCAGCAGCTCCCCGGACAGGGGGGGGTACGAGCAGTACTTC. This codes for CASSSPDRGGYEQYF.

The V call is TRBV6-6, the J call TRBJ1-1; D ambiguous. CDR1 and CDR2 (germline): MNHNY, SVGAGI (reference sequence). Trimming pared 7 bases from V and 5 bases from J, leaving 14 bases between. The CDR3 contains 13 residues. The DNA for the CDR3 is TGTGCCAGCACCTCCCTGGCGGCTACTGAAGCTTTCTTT. Translated: CASTSLAATEAFF.

Only one count was recorded for this clone. The V call is TRBV27, the J call TRBJ2-5; a possible D gene is TRBD1 (6 bases). With the DNA end fitting TRBJ2-7 better, the J assignment may be wrong. This CDR3 has 16 residues. The germline V gene has CDR1 MNHEY and CDR2 SMNVEV (reference sequence). The CDR3 sequence is CASSLSYQGMYYEQYF. CDR3 sequence (DNA): TGTGCCAGCAGTTTATCTTACCAGGGGATGTACTACGAGCAGTACTTC.